The source of this T cell receptor (beta chain) is a study of T cell responses to AZD1222 COVID-19 vaccine (dated by TCRdb to the early 2020s). Looking at the study overall: AZD1222 recipients given second doses at about 4 weeks or at about 12 weeks were pooled, since spike-specific TCR depth and breadth were not found to differ between the two schedules. TCR sequencing was performed for approximately 240 trial participants, of whom 200 to 220 were given two doses of AZD1222 and approximately 26 were given two doses of MenACWY control vaccine. Trial participants were enrolled into age subgroups of 18-55, 56-69 and 70-plus years, which contained approximately 150, 28 and 58 TCR-sequenced participants, respectively. The full study reports these points: Reportedly, almost half of the unique spike-specific TCRs recognized epitopes lying outside the regions that are mutated in the B.1.351 and B.1.1.7 variants. Conclusions about previously exposed vaccinees are limited, since just 6 or 7 AZD1222 recipients were seropositive for SARS-CoV-2 at baseline. The whole spike protein was spanned by vaccine-associated CD4 TCRs, and dominant responses were seen in regions 160-218 and 743-854. Participants were mostly white British, with more females than males. The authors suggested clonal diversity may have been underestimated. Because no day 14 peak-response samples were available, repertoires were characterized only after the peak T cell response. Spike-specific TCR breadth and depth rose significantly after two AZD1222 doses compared with day 0 and with MenACWY recipients. In the small 56-69-year group, the increase in depth fell short of significance, most likely because of low power.

About this clone itself: The antigen it binds to is not known. Nothing much larger sits one base from this clone, and base qualities are not available.

Sample time point, as interpreted from the label and publication: baseline before first vaccination. The vaccinee samples were drawn from two UK trials, COV001 and COV002, one of which was a single-blind randomized controlled phase 2/3 trial testing AZD1222 (ChAdOx1 nCoV-19) in healthy adults. Trial participant PBMC samples were collected at day 0 and day 28 after the second dose for TCRbeta chain sequencing. The CDR3 regions of human TCRbeta chains were analyzed by immunosequencing. In the paper's pipeline: Repertoire TCRs were checked for matches against a reference library of SARS-CoV-2-specific TCRs that had been generated using the MIRA antigen-specificity platform. Breadth was defined as the fraction of unique TCRs that were SARS-CoV-2-associated, and depth was defined as the fraction of total T cells that were SARS-CoV-2-associated. Using the MIRA data, every spike-specific TCR was mapped to the spike region that the TCR reacted to and assigned to either a CD4 or a CD8 class. Log10-transformed breadth and depth values were compared by one-way ANOVA with Sidak's multiple comparisons tests. Imported from immuneACCESS, the table was reduced by TCRdb to in-frame sequences with V and J called. These copies leave out some clones; in studies compared against another copy, an unresolved V gene accounts for under half, and the cause of the remainder is not known. V and J calls and clone size are given by that table; D and trimming were obtained from the DNA. The sample profile shows some 120,000 clones; roughly nine tenths of them were found once. Together, the top ten hold roughly 4.4% of the sample.

The germline V end is reduced by 7 bases and the J end by 0 bases; junction bases left unmatched: 12. The cysteine opens and the phenylalanine closes a CDR3 of 16 amino acids. Of all the DNA, just the CDR3 is kept, 48 bases in frame from base 1. CDR1 and CDR2 are read off the germline V gene (reference sequence) as SEHNR and FQNEAQ. The rearrangement joined TRBV7-9 to TRBJ2-7; 7 bases in the junction line up with TRBD2. This TCR was recovered from an adult in good health. The sample was peripheral blood, taken on day 0 of AZD1222 vaccination. The DNA reads TGTGCCAGCACCCCAGGATATGGCGGGAGCTCCTACGAGCAGTACTTC. Its amino acids are CASTPGYGGSSYEQYF. With all but the CDR3 taken from the reference TRBV7-9 and TRBJ2-7 genes, the full variable domain is: DTGVSQNPRHKITKRGQNVTFRCDPISEHNRLYWYRQTLGQGPEFLTYFQNEAQLEKSRLLSDRFSAERPKGSFSTLEIQRTEQGDSAMYLCASTPGYGGSSYEQYFGPGTRLTVT.